This T cell receptor beta chain was captured in a study of blood T cell repertoires in COVID-19. Overall study context: The United States, Italy and Spain provided the acute and convalescent COVID-19 samples. PBMCs, B-cell-depleted T cells, or T cells were the source of the cDNA or gDNA that made up the material.

Germline lookup yields CDR1 WNHNN and CDR2 SYGVQD (reference sequence). Deletions cut 6 bases from V and 9 bases from J, with 20 bases between. CDR3 length: 14 amino acids. In the original analysis: Nucleated cell counts were estimated from reference gene primer amplification. Libraries were prepared by immunoSEQ multiplex PCR; TCRdb keeps only in-frame clonotypes and omits some of them. V, J and clone size are taken as reported in that table, and D and trimming were inferred from the DNA itself. The sample holds some 290,000 clones, approximately 91% seen once. Participants came from fewer than 25 US areas, aged roughly 18 to 95 years.

The specimen sequenced was PBMCs or T cells enriched from blood (not recorded which). This receptor was identified in a woman aged 40 to 50 with acute COVID-19. The chain joins TRBV10-1 to TRBJ1-2; D ambiguous. The CDR3 DNA is TGCGCCAGCAGCCCGGCTTTGACACGTGGAAGCTACACCTTC. Its translation: CASSPALTRGSYTF.